Below are 30 T cell receptor beta chains sequenced from a single sample in a study of blood T cell repertoires in COVID-19. Method: immunoSEQ multiplex PCR; TCRdb's copy keeps in-frame clones and lacks some. Altogether about 48,000 clones are present, 70% to 90% being singletons, with the ten largest covering 2.5% to 3.5%. Sequencing was done on a sample of peripheral blood. The receptors stem from a woman older than 75 with acute or convalescent COVID-19.

This chain links TRBV7-6 with TRBJ1-3, with 7 bases identical to TRBD1. Looked up from germline, CDR1 is SGHVS and CDR2 is FNYEAQ. This CDR3 is 16 amino acids long. Trimming cost V 1 base and J 2 bases; bases outside gene matches: 5. The CDR3 loop reads CASSLGGQKAGNTIYF. The CDR3, as DNA: TGTGCCAGCAGCTTAGGGGGACAGAAAGCTGGAAACACCATATATTTT. The full variable domain, completed using reference TRBV7-6 and TRBJ1-3, is GAGVSQSPRYKVTKRGQDVALRCDPISGHVSLYWYRQALGQGPEFLTYFNYEAQQDKSGLPNDRFSAERPEGSISTLTIQRTEQRDSAMYRCASSLGGQKAGNTIYFGEGSWLTVV.

The chain links TRBV27 to TRBJ2-1; 11 positions agree with TRBD1. V lost 4 bases to trimming and J lost 3 bases; unmatched junction nucleotides: 2. Germline values: CDR1 MNHEY, CDR2 SMNVEV (reference sequence). The CDR3 runs 15 residues. The CDR3 bases are TGTGCCAGCAGTTCCGGGACAGGGGGCTACAATGAGCAGTTCTTC. This sequence encodes CASSSGTGGYNEQFF.

The chain has TRBV27 and TRBJ1-4; TRBD1 matches 9 bases. With 5 bases clipped from V and 7 bases from J, the junction kept 11 bases outside the gene matches. Germline CDR1 is MNHEY and CDR2 is SMNVEV (reference sequence). The CDR3 length is 16 residues. The CDR3 protein is CASSPPPGQGGEKLFF. CDR3 in DNA: TGTGCCAGCAGTCCTCCCCCGGGACAGGGTGGTGAAAAACTGTTTTTT.

CDR3 sequence: CASSEGGPSYEQYF. The CDR3 DNA is TGTGCCAGCAGTGAGGGGGGGCCCTCCTACGAGCAGTACTTC. The gene calls are TRBV25-1 and TRBJ2-7; tentative D call: TRBD2 (7 bases). V was shortened by 3 bases and J by 0 bases, with 9 bases between the two germline ends. This CDR3 has 14 amino acids. Germline V gene lookup returns CDR1 MGHDK and CDR2 SYGVNS.

V and J are TRBV9 and TRBJ2-3; D is perhaps TRBD1 (6 bases). This CDR3 contains 15 residues. Germline assignment: CDR1 SGDLS and CDR2 YYNGEE. V lost 7 bases and J 0 bases, leaving 15 bases between the germline ends. CDR3 loop: CASSIGGTSTDTQYF. DNA of the CDR3: TGTGCCAGCTCCATAGGGGGTACTAGCACAGATACGCAGTATTTT. The full variable domain, in which reference TRBV9 and TRBJ2-3 provide the parts outside the CDR3, is DSGVTQTPKHLITATGQRVTLRCSPRSGDLSVYWYQQSLDQGLQFLIQYYNGEERAKGNILERFSAQQFPDLHSELNLSSLELGDSALYFCASSIGGTSTDTQYFGPGTRLTVL.

This chain links TRBV7-8 with TRBJ2-7; 7 bases match TRBD1. The CDR3 covers 18 residues. V lost 4 bases, J lost 2 bases, and 17 bases stayed unmatched. From germline, CDR1 is SGHVS and CDR2 FQNEAQ. The CDR3 loop reads CASSSTDGYTGEPYEQYF. In DNA, the CDR3 is TGTGCCAGCAGCTCTACTGACGGGTACACAGGGGAACCCTACGAGCAGTACTTC.

This clone was observed a single time. The rearrangement uses TRBV6-1 and TRBJ1-2, with D perhaps TRBD1 (5 bases). The CDR3 is made up of 13 amino acids. Germline V gene lookup returns CDR1 MNHNS and CDR2 SASEGT. The V end was cut by 2 bases, the J end by 8 bases, with 12 bases between. The CDR3 loop is CASSENGAGGYTF. DNA for the CDR3: TGTGCCAGCAGTGAAAATGGGGCCGGGGGCTACACCTTC.

This clone was counted only a few times. The chain has TRBV3-1 (or the pseudogene TRBV3-2) and TRBJ2-5; 7 positions match TRBD1. Per germline, CDR1 LGHDT and CDR2 YNNKEL (reference sequence). The CDR3 consists of 16 residues. V trimming: 4 bases; J trimming: 7 bases; junction bases outside the gene matches: 15. The CDR3 DNA sequence: TGTGCCAGCAGCCCCTCTGGGACAGACGATCCGGGGACCCAGTACTTC. It yields the protein CASSPSGTDDPGTQYF.

This clone was counted once. CDR3 coding DNA: TGTGCCAGCAGCCGCGGGGCCCGAGAAGATACGCAGTATTTT. It translates to CASSRGAREDTQYF. The rearrangement links TRBV9 to TRBJ2-3; D is perhaps TRBD2 (6 bases). Germline V gives CDR1 SGDLS, CDR2 YYNGEE. Trimming left V 4 bases short and J 5 bases short, with 14 bases between. The CDR3 consists of 14 residues.

The chain carries TRBV2 and TRBJ2-1; D possibly corresponds to TRBD2 (5 bases). The CDR3 spans 12 residues. The V end lost 11 bases, the J end lost 5 bases, and 13 bases lay between the germline ends. Germline V gene lookup returns CDR1 SNHLY and CDR2 FYNNEI. The CDR3 here is CAWAGENNEQFF. CDR3 in DNA: TGTGCCTGGGCGGGCGAAAACAATGAGCAGTTCTTC.

V usage is TRBV9 and J usage is TRBJ2-5; TRBD1 matches 7 bases. The CDR3 extends over 14 amino acids. J was trimmed by 4 bases and V by 0 bases; bases with no gene match: 3. Germline V lookup: CDR1 SGDLS, CDR2 YYNGEE. DNA of the CDR3: TGTGCCAGCAGCGTAGAGACAGGGTTAGAGACCCAGTACTTC. Translating it yields CASSVETGLETQYF.

The chain links TRBV19 to TRBJ2-2; D may be TRBD2 (6 bases). This CDR3 spans 15 amino acids. Trimming removed 4 bases from V and 3 bases from J, with 12 bases in between. CDR1 is LNHDA and CDR2 is SQIVND in the germline V gene (reference sequence). This chain's CDR3 is CASSTPGGYTGELFF. The CDR3 region has the DNA TGTGCCAGTAGTACCCCTGGAGGGTACACCGGGGAGCTGTTTTTT.

V gene TRBV25-1 combines with J gene TRBJ1-2; perhaps TRBD1 as D (6 bases). Germline lookup yields CDR1 MGHDK and CDR2 SYGVNS. CDR3 length: 18 residues. V shed 5 bases and J shed 0 bases, with 22 bases lying between them. The CDR3 sequence: CASSPTGNGQLSNYGYTF. The CDR3 DNA follows: TGTGCCAGCAGTCCGACGGGGAACGGACAGCTCTCTAACTATGGCTACACCTTC.

This clone was observed a few times. CDR3 nucleotide sequence: TGCGCCAGCAGCTTGGCGGGTTCCTCTGGAAACACCATATATTTT. Encoded protein: CASSLAGSSGNTIYF. This chain joins TRBV5-1 and TRBJ1-3; D is unresolved. Trimming pared 0 bases from V and 0 bases from J, leaving 7 bases between. Germline V gene sequence: CDR1 SGHRS, CDR2 YFSETQ. The CDR3 extends over 15 amino acids.

The chain employs TRBV9 and TRBJ1-2; 7 bases line up with TRBD1. V was pared by 0 bases and J by 2 bases, with 4 bases of the junction left unmatched. Germline CDR1 SGDLS, CDR2 YYNGEE. The CDR3 runs to 15 residues. The CDR3 DNA reads TGTGCCAGCAGCGTAGCACCGGGACAGAACTATGGCTACACCTTC. Its translation: CASSVAPGQNYGYTF.

This clone was observed a few times. This chain connects TRBV30 to TRBJ2-3; TRBD2 aligns across 8 bases. Germline trimming cut 4 bases from V and 0 bases from J; bases unmatched to any gene: 0. This CDR3 is 13 amino acids long. Germline V lookup: CDR1 GTSNPN, CDR2 SVGIG (reference sequence). The CDR3 spells CAWTSGSTDTQYF. The CDR3, as DNA: TGTGCCTGGACTAGCGGGAGCACAGATACGCAGTATTTT.

The V gene is TRBV19, the J gene TRBJ2-7; TRBD1 is a possible D gene (6 bases). From germline, CDR1 is LNHDA and CDR2 SQIVND (reference sequence). This CDR3 region has 17 residues. Trimming removed 3 bases at V and 0 bases at J, with 18 bases between. The CDR3 reads CASSIALGAGSSYEQYF. The CDR3 DNA reads as TGTGCCAGTAGTATTGCTCTGGGGGCAGGGAGCTCCTACGAGCAGTACTTC.

The chain carries TRBV12-3 or TRBV12-4 and TRBJ1-2; tentatively, D is TRBD1 (6 bases). This CDR3 comprises 13 residues. Trimming left V 5 bases short and J 2 bases short, with 9 bases between. CDR3 protein: CASSRDTNYGYTF. CDR3 DNA: TGTGCCAGCAGTCGGGACACGAACTATGGCTACACCTTC.

This rearrangement joins TRBV5-8 to TRBJ1-6, with TRBD1 matching 7 bases. J lost 10 bases, V lost 1 base, and 5 bases had no gene match. Per the germline V gene, CDR1 is SGHTS and CDR2 is YDEGEE. This CDR3 has 14 amino acids. This chain's CDR3 is CASSLPGGASPLHF. The CDR3 nucleotides are TGTGCCAGCAGCTTGCCAGGGGGAGCCTCACCCCTCCACTTT.

The CDR3 sequence is CASRDRSSYEQYF. In nucleotides, the CDR3 is TGTGCCAGCAGAGACAGGTCTAGCTACGAGCAGTACTTC. V is TRBV5-6 and J is TRBJ2-7; weak D call: TRBD1 (6 bases). Germline loops: CDR1 SGHDT, CDR2 YYEEEE. The V end lost 5 bases, the J end lost 3 bases, and 12 bases lay between the germline ends. This CDR3 is 13 amino acids long.

The chain uses TRBV19 and TRBJ1-5; 8 positions match TRBD1. V lost 4 bases, J lost 5 bases, and 4 bases stayed unmatched. CDR3 length: 14 residues. Germline CDR1 and CDR2: LNHDA and SQIVND (reference sequence). The CDR3 DNA reads as TGTGCCAGTAGTACCCGGGACAGGTATCAGCCCCAGCATTTT. This gives the protein CASSTRDRYQPQHF.

This chain links TRBV11-3 with TRBJ2-2; 8 nucleotides match TRBD2. CDR3 length: 15 residues. The germline V gene encodes CDR1 SGHNT and CDR2 YENEEA. The junction had 7 bases not matched to a gene; V was cut back by 5 bases and J by 5 bases. CDR3 nucleotide sequence: TGTGCCAGCAGCCCCGCCGGCGGGGGGACCGGGGAGCTGTTTTTT. It specifies CASSPAGGGTGELFF.

This clone was found once. This chain uses TRBV5-1 with TRBJ2-5, with 8 bases lining up with TRBD2. Germline V gives CDR1 SGHRS, CDR2 YFSETQ. The CDR3 spans 16 residues. With V trimmed by 3 bases and J by 2 bases, 9 bases remained unmatched. In DNA form, the CDR3 reads TGCGCCAGCAGCTCCCCTGGCGGGGGGATTCAAGAGACCCAGTACTTC. Amino acid sequence: CASSSPGGGIQETQYF.

The chain links TRBV11-2 to TRBJ1-3, with D unclear. Germline values: CDR1 SGHAT, CDR2 FQNNGV. CDR3 length equals 14 residues. The V end was cut by 2 bases, the J end by 0 bases, with 5 bases between. The CDR3 spells CASSLSFSGNTIYF. Here the CDR3 DNA reads TGTGCCAGCAGCTTATCGTTCTCTGGAAACACCATATATTTT.

The CDR3 is CASATSGGAYEQYF. In DNA, the CDR3 is TGCGCCAGCGCAACTAGCGGGGGGGCATACGAGCAGTACTTC. The V and J genes are TRBV10-2 and TRBJ2-7; 13 bases map to TRBD2. The V gene end was trimmed by 8 bases and the J gene end by 4 bases; junction bases not matched to a gene: 5. CDR1 is WSHSY, CDR2 SAAADI, per germline. The CDR3 loop spans 14 amino acids.

The genes are TRBV6-4 and TRBJ1-1, with 8 bases matching TRBD1. Trimming at V came to 6 bases and at J to 1 base, leaving 4 bases not matched to a gene. The CDR3 is 14 residues long. Germline CDR1 reads MRHNA; CDR2 reads SNTAGT. The CDR3 DNA is TGTGCCAGCAGGCAGGGACAGGCGAACACTGAAGCTTTCTTT. Encoded protein: CASRQGQANTEAFF.

The rearrangement joins TRBV19 to TRBJ2-4; the D is unclear. CDR1 LNHDA and CDR2 SQIVND come from the germline V gene (reference sequence). CDR3 length: 12 residues. Trimming removed 6 bases from V and 8 bases from J, with 11 bases in between. The CDR3 sequence is CASSQRVDIQYF. The CDR3 coding sequence is TGTGCCAGTAGCCAACGGGTTGACATTCAGTACTTC.

The J gene is TRBJ2-1, the V gene TRBV19; weak D call: TRBD2 (5 bases). This CDR3 has 16 amino acids. Germline loops: CDR1 LNHDA, CDR2 SQIVND (reference sequence). V was trimmed by 3 bases and J by 1 base, leaving 13 bases between them. The CDR3 sequence: CASSMEAGQSYNEQFF. The CDR3, as DNA: TGTGCCAGTAGTATGGAGGCTGGGCAATCCTACAATGAGCAGTTCTTC. The complete variable domain, with remaining parts taken from reference TRBV19 and TRBJ2-1, reads DGGITQSPKYLFRKEGQNVTLSCEQNLNHDAMYWYRQDPGQGLRLIYYSQIVNDFQKGDIAEGYSVSREKKESFPLTVTSAQKNPTAFYLCASSMEAGQSYNEQFFGPGTRLTVL.

The genes are TRBV4-1 and TRBJ1-1; D is unclear. The CDR3 extends over 16 amino acids. V lost 0 bases, J lost 3 bases, and 14 bases lay in between. Germline assignment: CDR1 MGHRA and CDR2 YSYEKL. DNA of the CDR3: TGCGCCAGCAGCCAAGATCAACAGATCATCGACACTGAAGCTTTCTTT. This translates into CASSQDQQIIDTEAFF.

CDR3 loop: CASSQRDRVDGYTF. CDR3 coding DNA: TGTGCCAGCAGCCAACGGGACAGGGTAGATGGCTACACCTTC. The chain couples TRBV3-1 (or the pseudogene TRBV3-2) to TRBJ1-2; TRBD1 aligns across 9 bases. J gave up 6 bases and V 2 bases, and 4 bases lay outside the gene matches. The germline gives CDR1 LGHDT, CDR2 YNNKEL (reference sequence). This CDR3 spans 14 amino acids.